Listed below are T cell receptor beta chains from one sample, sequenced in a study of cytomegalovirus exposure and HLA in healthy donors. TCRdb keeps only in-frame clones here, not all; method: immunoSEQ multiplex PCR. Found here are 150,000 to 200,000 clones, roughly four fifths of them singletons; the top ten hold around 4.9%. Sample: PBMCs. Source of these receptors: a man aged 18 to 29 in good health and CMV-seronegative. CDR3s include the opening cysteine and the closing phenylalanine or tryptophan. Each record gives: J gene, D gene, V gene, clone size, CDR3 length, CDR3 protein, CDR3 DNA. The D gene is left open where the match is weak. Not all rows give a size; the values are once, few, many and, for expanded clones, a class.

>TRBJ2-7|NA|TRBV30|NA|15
CAWIPGRRGSYEQYF
TGTGCCTGGATCCCGGGACGGAGGGGCTCCTACGAGCAGTACTTC
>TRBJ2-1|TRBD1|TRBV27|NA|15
CASSFRPGQDNEQFF
TGTGCCAGCAGTTTCCGGCCGGGACAGGACAATGAGCAGTTCTTC
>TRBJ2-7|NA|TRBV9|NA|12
CASSDNSYEQYF
TGTGCCAGCAGCGACAACTCCTACGAGCAGTACTTC
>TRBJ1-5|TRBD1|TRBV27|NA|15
CASSWGTGGDQPQHF
TGTGCCAGCAGTTGGGGGACAGGGGGCGATCAGCCCCAGCATTTT
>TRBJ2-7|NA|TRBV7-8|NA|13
CASSLALLYEQYF
TGTGCCAGCAGCTTAGCGCTACTCTACGAGCAGTACTTC
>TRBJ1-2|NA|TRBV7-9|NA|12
CASSLGRDGYTF
TGTGCCAGCAGCTTAGGCAGGGATGGCTACACCTTC
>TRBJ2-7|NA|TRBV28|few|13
CASSFLRLGEQYF
TGTGCCAGCAGTTTTCTCCGACTTGGCGAGCAGTACTTC
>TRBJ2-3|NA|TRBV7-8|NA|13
CASSFSPTDTQYF
TGTGCCAGCAGCTTTAGCCCCACAGATACGCAGTATTTT
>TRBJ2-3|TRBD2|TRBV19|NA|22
CASSITVTGLAETTRFTDTQYF
TGTGCCAGTAGTATCACGGTTACCGGACTAGCGGAAACAACACGATTCACAGATACGCAGTATTTT
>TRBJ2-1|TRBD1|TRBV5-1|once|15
CASSLWDRDRNEQFF
TGCGCCAGCAGCTTGTGGGACAGGGATCGAAATGAGCAGTTCTTC
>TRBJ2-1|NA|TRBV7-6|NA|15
CASSLAQRTYNEQFF
TGTGCCAGCAGCTTAGCTCAGCGCACCTACAATGAGCAGTTCTTC
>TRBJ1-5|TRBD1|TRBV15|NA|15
CATSRDLRGDQPQHF
TGTGCCACCAGCAGAGATCTCAGGGGGGATCAGCCCCAGCATTTT
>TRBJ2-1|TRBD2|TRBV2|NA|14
CASSGLAGNNEQFF
TGTGCCAGCAGTGGACTAGCGGGGAACAATGAGCAGTTCTTC
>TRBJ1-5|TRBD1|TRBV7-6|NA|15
CASSRTQGFNQPQHF
TGTGCCAGCAGCAGAACACAGGGGTTCAATCAGCCCCAGCATTTT
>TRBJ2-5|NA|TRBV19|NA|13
CASSISVEETQYF
TGTGCCAGTAGTATATCCGTTGAAGAGACCCAGTACTTC
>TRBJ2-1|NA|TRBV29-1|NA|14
CSVESGGDHNEQFF
TGCAGCGTTGAATCTGGCGGGGACCACAATGAGCAGTTCTTC
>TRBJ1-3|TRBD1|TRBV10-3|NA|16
CAISDEGARAGNTIYF
TGTGCCATCAGTGACGAGGGGGCGAGAGCTGGAAACACCATATATTTT
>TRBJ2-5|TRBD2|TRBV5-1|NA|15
CASSHGLAGVETQYF
TGCGCCAGCAGCCACGGACTAGCGGGGGTAGAGACCCAGTACTTC
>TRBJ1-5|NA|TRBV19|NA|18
CASSIASGTLYSNQPQHF
TGTGCCAGTAGTATAGCTTCCGGGACACTTTATAGCAATCAGCCCCAGCATTTT
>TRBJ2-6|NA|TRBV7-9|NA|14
CASSPSSGANVLTF
TGTGCCAGCAGCCCCAGCTCTGGGGCCAACGTCCTGACTTTC
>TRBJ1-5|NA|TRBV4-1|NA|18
CASSQDITGYYGNQPQHF
TGCGCCAGCAGCCAAGATATTACAGGGTATTACGGCAATCAGCCCCAGCATTTT
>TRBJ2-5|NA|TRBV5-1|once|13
CASSLGPLETQYF
TGCGCCAGCAGCTTGGGGCCGTTGGAGACCCAGTACTTC